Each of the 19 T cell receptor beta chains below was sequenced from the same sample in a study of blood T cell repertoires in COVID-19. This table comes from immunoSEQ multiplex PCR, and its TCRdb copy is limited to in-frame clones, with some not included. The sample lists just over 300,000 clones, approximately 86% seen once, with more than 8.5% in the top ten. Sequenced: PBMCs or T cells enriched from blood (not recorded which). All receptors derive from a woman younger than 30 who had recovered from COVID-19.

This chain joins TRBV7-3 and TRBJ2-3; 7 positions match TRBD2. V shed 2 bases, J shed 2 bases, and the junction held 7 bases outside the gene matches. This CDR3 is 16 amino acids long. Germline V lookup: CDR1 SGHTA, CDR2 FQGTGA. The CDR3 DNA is TGTGCCAGCAGCTTAGCACTAGCGAGCTCCACAGATACGCAGTATTTT. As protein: CASSLALASSTDTQYF.

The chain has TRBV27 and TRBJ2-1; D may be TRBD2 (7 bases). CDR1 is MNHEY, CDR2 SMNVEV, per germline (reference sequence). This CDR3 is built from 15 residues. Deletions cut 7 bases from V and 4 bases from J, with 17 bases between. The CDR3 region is CASTDGGRAYNEQFF. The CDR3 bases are TGTGCCAGCACTGACGGGGGGCGGGCGTACAATGAGCAGTTCTTC.

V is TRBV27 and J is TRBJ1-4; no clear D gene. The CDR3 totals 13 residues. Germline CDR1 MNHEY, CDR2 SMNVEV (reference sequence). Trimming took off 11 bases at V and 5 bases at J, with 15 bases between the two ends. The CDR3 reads CASSGRTNEKLFF. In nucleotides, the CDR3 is TGTGCCTCCAGCGGCCGAACGAATGAAAAACTGTTTTTT.

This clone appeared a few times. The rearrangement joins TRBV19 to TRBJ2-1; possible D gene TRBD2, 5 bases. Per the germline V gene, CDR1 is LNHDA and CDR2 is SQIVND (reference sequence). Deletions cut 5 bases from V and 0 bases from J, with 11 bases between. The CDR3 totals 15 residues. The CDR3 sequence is CASSEDSNSYNEQFF. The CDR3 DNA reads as TGTGCCAGTAGTGAGGACTCCAACTCCTACAATGAGCAGTTCTTC.

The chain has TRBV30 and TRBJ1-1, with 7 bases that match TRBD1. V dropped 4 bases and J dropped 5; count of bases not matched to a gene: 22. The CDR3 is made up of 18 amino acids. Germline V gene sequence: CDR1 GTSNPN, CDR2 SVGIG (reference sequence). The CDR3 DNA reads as TGTGCCTGGACCCCCGGGGCGTTAAAAGGGGGCCTGATGACTGAAGCTTTCTTT. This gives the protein CAWTPGALKGGLMTEAFF.

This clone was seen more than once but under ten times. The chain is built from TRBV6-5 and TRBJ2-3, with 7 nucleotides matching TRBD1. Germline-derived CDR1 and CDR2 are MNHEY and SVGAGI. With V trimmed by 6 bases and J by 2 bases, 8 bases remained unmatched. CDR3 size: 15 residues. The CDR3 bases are TGTGCCAGCAGCCGTAGAACAGGGGACACAGATACGCAGTATTTT. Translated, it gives CASSRRTGDTDTQYF.

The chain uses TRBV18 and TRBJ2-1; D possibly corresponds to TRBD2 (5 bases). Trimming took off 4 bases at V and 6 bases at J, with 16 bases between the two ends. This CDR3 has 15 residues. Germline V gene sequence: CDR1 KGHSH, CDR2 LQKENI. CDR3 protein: CASSLGAAPPNEQFF. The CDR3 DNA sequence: TGTGCCAGCTCACTCGGAGCGGCCCCCCCCAATGAGCAGTTCTTC. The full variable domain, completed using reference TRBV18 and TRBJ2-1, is NAGVMQNPRHLVRRRGQEARLRCSPMKGHSHVYWYRQLPEEGLKFMVYLQKENIIDESGMPKERFSAEFPKEGPSILRIQQVVRGDSAAYFCASSLGAAPPNEQFFGPGTRLTVL.

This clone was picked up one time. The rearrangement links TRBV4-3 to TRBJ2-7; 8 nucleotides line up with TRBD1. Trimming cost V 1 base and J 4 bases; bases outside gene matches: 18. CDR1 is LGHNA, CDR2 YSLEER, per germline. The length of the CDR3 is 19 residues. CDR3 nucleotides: TGCGCCAGCAGCCAAGGAACCAGGGTCAACGGACAGGGCTCTTACGAGCAGTACTTC. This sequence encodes CASSQGTRVNGQGSYEQYF.

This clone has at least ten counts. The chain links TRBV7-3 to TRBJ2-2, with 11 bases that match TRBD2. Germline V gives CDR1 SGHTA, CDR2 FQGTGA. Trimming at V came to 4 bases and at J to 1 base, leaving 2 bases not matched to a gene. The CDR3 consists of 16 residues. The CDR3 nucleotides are TGTGCCAGCAGCTCCGGACTAGCGGGGAACACCGGGGAGCTGTTTTTT. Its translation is CASSSGLAGNTGELFF.

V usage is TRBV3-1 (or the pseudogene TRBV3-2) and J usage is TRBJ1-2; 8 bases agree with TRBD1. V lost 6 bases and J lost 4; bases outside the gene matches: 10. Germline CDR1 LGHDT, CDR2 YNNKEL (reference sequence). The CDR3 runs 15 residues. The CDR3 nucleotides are TGTGCCAGCAGAACGGGACAGGCCGGCGGCTATGGCTACACCTTC. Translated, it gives CASRTGQAGGYGYTF.

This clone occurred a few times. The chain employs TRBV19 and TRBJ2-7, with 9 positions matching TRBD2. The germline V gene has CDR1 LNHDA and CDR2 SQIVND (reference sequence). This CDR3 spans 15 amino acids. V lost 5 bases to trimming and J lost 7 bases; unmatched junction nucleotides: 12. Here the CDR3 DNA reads TGTGCCAGTAGTTTACGTAGCGGGAGAGTACGTGAGCAGTACTTC. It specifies CASSLRSGRVREQYF.

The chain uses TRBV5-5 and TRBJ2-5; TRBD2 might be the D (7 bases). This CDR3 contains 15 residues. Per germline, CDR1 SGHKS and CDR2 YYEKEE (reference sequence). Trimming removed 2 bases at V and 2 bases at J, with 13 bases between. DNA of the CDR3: TGTGCCAGCAGCTTTCGCGGGGGCAATCAAGAGACCCAGTACTTC. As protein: CASSFRGGNQETQYF.

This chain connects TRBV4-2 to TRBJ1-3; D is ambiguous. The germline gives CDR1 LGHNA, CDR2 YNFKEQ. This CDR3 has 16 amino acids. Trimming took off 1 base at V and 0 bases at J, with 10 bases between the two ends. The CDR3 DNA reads TGTGCCAGCAGCCAAGTTTCAGTCCACTCTGGAAACACCATATATTTT. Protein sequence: CASSQVSVHSGNTIYF.

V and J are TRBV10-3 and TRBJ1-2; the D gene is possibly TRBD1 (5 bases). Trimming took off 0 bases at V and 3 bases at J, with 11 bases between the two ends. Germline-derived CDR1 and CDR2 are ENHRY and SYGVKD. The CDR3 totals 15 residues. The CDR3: CAISESAEGDYGYTF. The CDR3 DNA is TGTGCCATCAGTGAGTCGGCAGAAGGGGACTATGGCTACACCTTC.

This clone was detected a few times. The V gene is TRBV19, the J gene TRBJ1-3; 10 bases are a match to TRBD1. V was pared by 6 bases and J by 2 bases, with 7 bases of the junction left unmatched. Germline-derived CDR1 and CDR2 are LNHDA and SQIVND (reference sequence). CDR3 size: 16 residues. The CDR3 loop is CASRTGGADAGNTIYF. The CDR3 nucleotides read TGTGCCAGTAGGACAGGGGGCGCAGATGCTGGAAACACCATATATTTT. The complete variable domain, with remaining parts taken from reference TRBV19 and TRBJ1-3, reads DGGITQSPKYLFRKEGQNVTLSCEQNLNHDAMYWYRQDPGQGLRLIYYSQIVNDFQKGDIAEGYSVSREKKESFPLTVTSAQKNPTAFYLCASRTGGADAGNTIYFGEGSWLTVV.

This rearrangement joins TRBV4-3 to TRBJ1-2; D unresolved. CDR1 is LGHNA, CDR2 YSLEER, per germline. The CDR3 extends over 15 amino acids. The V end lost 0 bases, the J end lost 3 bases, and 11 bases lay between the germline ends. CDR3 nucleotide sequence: TGCGCCAGCAGCCAAGATTTGGAAGGAGACTATGGCTACACCTTC. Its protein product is CASSQDLEGDYGYTF.

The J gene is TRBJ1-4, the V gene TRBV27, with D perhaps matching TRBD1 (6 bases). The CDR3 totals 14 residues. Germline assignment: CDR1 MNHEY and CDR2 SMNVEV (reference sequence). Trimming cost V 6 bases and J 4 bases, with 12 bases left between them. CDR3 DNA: TGTGCCAGCAGGGCAACAGGGAATAATGAAAAACTGTTTTTT. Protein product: CASRATGNNEKLFF.

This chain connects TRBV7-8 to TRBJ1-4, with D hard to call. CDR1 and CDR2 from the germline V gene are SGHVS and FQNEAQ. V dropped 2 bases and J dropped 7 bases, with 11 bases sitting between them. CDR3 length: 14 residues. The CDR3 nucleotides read TGTGCCAGCAGCTTAACGAAAGTCGGTGAAAAACTGTTTTTT. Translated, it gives CASSLTKVGEKLFF.

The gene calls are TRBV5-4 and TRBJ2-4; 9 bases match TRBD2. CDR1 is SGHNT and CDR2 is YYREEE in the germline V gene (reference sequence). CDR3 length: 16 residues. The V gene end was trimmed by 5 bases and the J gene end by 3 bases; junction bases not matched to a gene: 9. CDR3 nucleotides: TGTGCCAGCAGTGGTGGGGCGGGAGGGGGCAAAAACATTCAGTACTTC. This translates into CASSGGAGGGKNIQYF.